The 15 T cell receptor beta chains below were found in one sample sequenced in a study of blood T cells in healthy people across ages. Primers used in a second PCR of about 7 to 12 cycles were a sample-barcoded 5' primer and a J-beta primer mix. A single record per CDR3 protein comes from TCRdb applying MiXCR to the 5' RACE reads. The sample yields over 600,000 distinct CDR3 sequences, 35% to 50% seen once. Sequenced material: blood. These receptors all stem from a man older than 75 in good health.

This chain connects TRBV12-3 or TRBV12-4 to TRBJ2-2; no reliable D call. With 5 bases removed from V and 8 bases from J, the gap between germline ends came to 18 bases. The CDR3 runs 15 residues. The CDR3 sequence: CASSIDVVSGGELFF. CDR3 coding DNA: TGTGCCAGCAGTATCGACGTAGTTTCGGGTGGGGAGCTGTTTTTT.

The V gene is TRBV7-2, the J gene TRBJ2-5; no firm D call. The ends were cut back, 1 base at V and 2 bases at J, with 8 bases in the middle. The germline CDR1 and CDR2 sequences are SGHTA and FQGNSA. This CDR3 comprises 14 residues. The CDR3 region is CASSLVRFQETQYF. CDR3 sequence (DNA): TGTGCCAGCAGCTTAGTGCGGTTTCAAGAGACCCAGTACTTC. The full variable domain, with the rest looked up from reference TRBV7-2 and TRBJ2-5, is GAGVSQSPSNKVTEKGKDVELRCDPISGHTALYWYRQSLGQGLEFLIYFQGNSAPDKSGLPSDRFSAERTGGSVSTLTIQRTQQEDSAVYLCASSLVRFQETQYFGPGTRLLVL.

Points on this clonotype: One end of the junction fails to match germline, which may point to a read error. The chain links TRBV7-8 to TRBJ2-1; a possible D gene is TRBD1 (5 bases). The CDR3 is 16 amino acids. The germline V gene has CDR1 SGHVS and CDR2 FQNEAQ. CDR3 loop: CASSPRRGSSYNEQLF. The CDR3 DNA is TGTGCCAGCAGCCCCCGTAGGGGTAGCTCCTACAATGAGCAGTTATTC.

The table lists this clonotype with many counts. V usage is TRBV7-2 and J usage is TRBJ2-7; no clear D. CDR1 and CDR2 (germline): SGHTA, FQGNSA. This CDR3 has 13 residues. V lost 5 bases and J lost 4, with 12 bases in between. CDR3: CASSVKGSYEQYF. The CDR3 coding sequence is TGTGCCAGCAGCGTTAAGGGTTCGTACGAGCAGTACTTC. Filled out from reference TRBV7-2 and TRBJ2-7, the complete variable domain reads GAGVSQSPSNKVTEKGKDVELRCDPISGHTALYWYRQSLGQGLEFLIYFQGNSAPDKSGLPSDRFSAERTGGSVSTLTIQRTQQEDSAVYLCASSVKGSYEQYFGPGTRLTVT.

This rearrangement joins TRBV7-9 to TRBJ2-1; no clear D gene. Germline CDR1 is SEHNR and CDR2 is FQNEAQ (reference sequence). CDR3 length: 15 amino acids. The ends were cut back, 2 bases at V and 3 bases at J, with 11 bases in the middle. CDR3 loop: CASSLMAPLYNEQFF. The CDR3 nucleotides read TGTGCCAGCAGCTTAATGGCCCCCCTCTACAATGAGCAGTTCTTC.

The rearrangement links TRBV5-6 to TRBJ2-2, with a possible D match to TRBD2 (5 bases). Looked up from germline, CDR1 is SGHDT and CDR2 is YYEEEE. Trimming stripped 0 bases from V and 7 bases from J, with 10 bases between. The CDR3 consists of 14 residues. The CDR3 coding sequence is TGTGCCAGCAGCTTGGACAAGAGGGTCGGGGAGCTGTTTTTT. Protein product: CASSLDKRVGELFF.

This clonotype was seen more than once but under ten times. The J gene is TRBJ2-6, the V gene TRBV7-9; TRBD1 matches 12 bases. The CDR3 consists of 19 residues. V trimming: 5 bases; J trimming: 0 bases; junction bases outside the gene matches: 8. Germline-derived CDR1 and CDR2 are SEHNR and FQNEAQ (reference sequence). The CDR3 here is CASSGGTGGYSSGANVLTF. The CDR3 nucleotides are TGTGCCAGCAGCGGGGGGACAGGGGGCTATTCCTCTGGGGCCAACGTCCTGACTTTC.

Remarks on this clonotype: Relative to the germline gene, one junction end is altered; a read error may explain this. J is TRBJ2-3 and V is TRBV6-2 or TRBV6-3; 13 positions match TRBD2. Looked up from germline, CDR1 is MNHEY and CDR2 is SVGEGT. The CDR3 is 16 amino acids. The CDR3 sequence: CDSSPGLAGRTDTQYF. The CDR3 DNA follows: TGTGACAGCAGTCCGGGACTAGCGGGGCGCACAGATACGCAGTATTTT.

The chain has TRBV5-6 and TRBJ2-5; weak D call: TRBD1 (5 bases). Trimming took 1 base from V and 11 from J, leaving 21 bases between them. Germline assignment: CDR1 SGHDT and CDR2 YYEEEE. There are 15 residues in the CDR3. This chain's CDR3 is CASSLKGAVGDEQYF. The CDR3 DNA is TGTGCCAGCAGCTTGAAAGGGGCGGTAGGCGATGAGCAGTACTTC.

This clonotype was counted a few times. The rearrangement uses TRBV18 and TRBJ2-7; 8 positions match TRBD1. CDR3 length: 14 residues. CDR1 KGHSH and CDR2 LQKENI come from the germline V gene. With 3 bases clipped from V and 3 bases from J, the junction kept 4 bases outside the gene matches. The CDR3 nucleotides are TGTGCCAGCTCACCGCGACAGGGGTACTACGAGCAGTACTTC. Its protein is CASSPRQGYYEQYF.

The V and J genes are TRBV12-3 or TRBV12-4 and TRBJ2-5, with D unclear. The J call is doubtful: the DNA matches TRBJ2-7 better. The CDR3 is made up of 12 amino acids. CDR3 in DNA: TGTGCCAGCAGTACCTCCACGGTCGAGCAGTACTTC. Amino acids: CASSTSTVEQYF.

V gene TRBV6-2 or TRBV6-3 combines with J gene TRBJ2-7; 8 nucleotides align to TRBD1. This CDR3 is built from 14 residues. Looked up from germline, CDR1 is MNHEY and CDR2 is SVGEGT. Losses at the gene ends were 7 bases for V and 1 base for J; bases not matched to a gene: 6. The CDR3 sequence is CASNIGQGSYEQYF. The CDR3 DNA sequence: TGTGCCAGCAACATAGGACAGGGTTCCTACGAGCAGTACTTC.

This clonotype appeared a single time. V gene TRBV3-1 combines with J gene TRBJ1-6, with D possibly matching TRBD1 (5 bases). Germline V gene lookup returns CDR1 LGHDT and CDR2 YNNKEL (reference sequence). This CDR3 region has 14 residues. V was pared by 1 base and J by 10 bases, with 11 bases between. The CDR3 sequence: CASSQAGRWSPLHF. The CDR3 DNA reads as TGTGCCAGCAGCCAAGCGGGACGTTGGTCACCCCTCCACTTT.

About this clonotype: The junction does not match germline at one end; this may be a read error. This chain uses TRBV2 with TRBJ1-1; D remains unclear. Germline CDR1 is SNHLY and CDR2 is FYNNEI. CDR3 length: 13 residues. CDR3 DNA sequence: TGTGCCAGCAGTCGCCTCGAGAACACTGAGGCTTTCTTT. Protein: CASSRLENTEAFF.

The rearrangement links TRBV6-6 to TRBJ2-1, with a tentative D call TRBD1 (6 bases). This CDR3 comprises 12 residues. CDR1 is MNHNY and CDR2 is SVGAGI in the germline V gene (reference sequence). Trimming left V 6 bases short and J 10 bases short, with 13 bases between. CDR3 nucleotides: TGTGCCAGCAGACCCTGGGGGCACGAGCAGTTCTTC. Protein product: CASRPWGHEQFF.